The 5 T cell receptor beta chains in this list originate from one sample, sequenced in a study of blood T cell repertoires in COVID-19. Profiled with immunoSEQ multiplex PCR; TCRdb holds only in-frame clones, not every one. The table has 170,000 or so clones, more than 75% seen once. The specimen sequenced was PBMCs or T cells enriched from blood (not recorded which). The receptors stem from a woman in her fifties or sixties who had recovered from COVID-19.

This clone showed up just a few times. V usage is TRBV3-1 (or the pseudogene TRBV3-2) and J usage is TRBJ2-1, with TRBD2 matching 11 bases. With V trimmed by 0 bases and J by 8 bases, 12 bases remained unmatched. CDR3 length: 18 amino acids. Germline V gene lookup returns CDR1 LGHDT and CDR2 YNNKEL (reference sequence). The DNA of the CDR3 is TGTGCCAGCAGCCAAGATCTCGCTAGCGGGGGGACTCGGGATGAGCAGTTCTTC. Amino acid sequence: CASSQDLASGGTRDEQFF.

The chain links TRBV7-8 to TRBJ2-7, with a weak D call TRBD2 (6 bases). The CDR3 covers 14 residues. V lost 1 base, J lost 5 bases, and 12 bases lay in between. The germline CDR1 and CDR2 sequences are SGHVS and FQNEAQ. Here the CDR3 DNA reads TGTGCCAGCAGCTTAGTGTTCCGGGGGAACGAGCAGTACTTC. It codes for CASSLVFRGNEQYF.

The chain uses TRBV7-2 and TRBJ2-1, with unresolved D. V lost 1 base and J 6 bases, leaving 7 bases between the germline ends. Germline V CDR1 and CDR2: SGHTA, FQGNSA. The CDR3 loop spans 13 amino acids. CDR3 residues: CASSLGLSNEQFF. The CDR3 DNA follows: TGTGCCAGCAGCTTAGGGCTTTCCAATGAGCAGTTCTTC. Together with reference TRBV7-2 and TRBJ2-1, the CDR3 gives the full variable domain: GAGVSQSPSNKVTEKGKDVELRCDPISGHTALYWYRQSLGQGLEFLIYFQGNSAPDKSGLPSDRFSAERTGGSVSTLTIQRTQQEDSAVYLCASSLGLSNEQFFGPGTRLTVL.

This chain links TRBV7-2 with TRBJ1-3; D is ambiguous. Germline CDR1 SGHTA, CDR2 FQGNSA. The length of the CDR3 is 14 residues. The V end was cut by 0 bases, the J end by 0 bases, with 3 bases between. The CDR3 nucleotides are TGTGCCAGCAGCTTAGCCCTCTCTGGAAACACCATATATTTT. Its translation: CASSLALSGNTIYF.

The rearrangement joins TRBV5-1 to TRBJ2-1; tentatively, D is TRBD1 (5 bases). The germline CDR1 and CDR2 sequences are SGHRS and YFSETQ. The CDR3 loop spans 13 amino acids. The ends were cut back, 1 base at V and 5 bases at J, with 7 bases in the middle. The CDR3 loop is CASSLPQDNEQFF. CDR3 nucleotides: TGCGCCAGCAGCTTGCCACAGGACAATGAGCAGTTCTTC.